This TCR beta chain came from a study of T cells after yellow fever vaccination. Across the whole study: When fractions had low cell numbers, they were prepared with SMART-Seq v4 Ultra Low Input.

The V end was cut by 0 bases, the J end by 7 bases, with 12 bases between. The CDR3 is 13 amino acids. Germline V CDR1 and CDR2: SQVTM, ANQGSEA. Via MiXCR, TCRdb re-called the 5' RACE reads, giving one row per CDR3 protein. The table lists more than 95,000 distinct CDR3 sequences, more than 5.5% of them singletons. This clonotype was recorded many times. The clonotype was recovered from a young man who received the YFV17D yellow fever vaccine. The input for sequencing was CD4+ T cells sorted from PBMCs, taken more than 40 days after the first yellow fever vaccination. The chain is built from TRBV29-1 and TRBJ1-1, with D hard to call. CDR3: CSVEEMTKLEAFF. In DNA form, the CDR3 reads TGCAGCGTTGAAGAGATGACAAAACTTGAAGCTTTCTTT.